The rows below give T cell receptor beta chains drawn from one sample of a study of hypomethylating agent response in myelodysplastic syndrome. Using immunoSEQ multiplex PCR, the repertoire was profiled, and TCRdb retains in-frame clones only, with some absent. The data contain some 4,500 clones, roughly four fifths of them seen just once; the ten biggest clones take up 15% to 19%. Sequencing used bone marrow, obtained before or after starting hypomethylating agent treatment for myelodysplastic syndrome (not recorded which). Receptor source: a human donor with myelodysplastic syndrome. Both conserved end residues are part of each CDR3. The D gene is left open where the match is weak.

D,J,V,CDR3
TRBD2,TRBJ2-1,TRBV5-6,CASSRTSGGGPQFF
.,TRBJ1-2,TRBV6-5,CASSYSNGYGYTF
.,TRBJ2-1,TRBV5-6,CASSLARGKLDNEQFF
.,TRBJ1-5,TRBV30,CAWSLSNQPQHF
.,TRBJ1-1,TRBV5-5,CASSLARDSRGNTEAFF
.,TRBJ2-2,TRBV12-5,CASGFRQSSTGELFF
.,TRBJ1-2,TRBV29-1,CSVSGGTSNYGYTF
TRBD1,TRBJ1-1,TRBV6-1,CASGGDSEAFF
.,TRBJ2-6,TRBV6-6,CASVPSGANVLTF
.,TRBJ1-2,TRBV11-2,CASSLTRALGYGYTF
.,TRBJ1-5,TRBV7-6,CASSNRVGQPQHF
.,TRBJ1-4,TRBV6-5,CASSYSGTIEEKLFF
.,TRBJ1-6,TRBV6-1,CASSENSDSPLHF
.,TRBJ1-1,TRBV2,CASLGYTDTEAFF
TRBD1,TRBJ1-5,TRBV5-3,CARSLGISDRPFGTQHF
.,TRBJ1-4,TRBV5-5,CASSLTATNEKLFF
.,TRBJ1-2,TRBV7-2,CASSPFTGRYGYTF
TRBD2,TRBJ2-3,TRBV7-9,CASSLGGGKDTQYF